Sequencing of this T cell receptor beta chain was carried out in a study of blood T cells in healthy people across ages. Germline V CDR1 and CDR2: LGHNA, YSLEER. Trimming took 3 bases from V and 3 from J; bases not matched to a gene: 11. The CDR3 sequence is 17 residues long. Combining a sample-barcoded 5' primer with a J-beta primer mix, a second PCR ran for roughly 7 to 12 cycles. TCRdb passed the 5' RACE reads through MiXCR, listing each CDR3 protein once. The sample includes around 790,000 distinct CDR3 sequences, 44% of them seen just once. The rearrangement links TRBV4-3 to TRBJ2-3, with TRBD2 matching over 8 bases. Sequences were obtained from blood. This TCR was sampled from a man aged 55 to 70 in good health. This chain's CDR3 is CASSQTRGGVDTDTQYF. CDR3 nucleotides: TGCGCCAGCAGCCAGACCCGGGGGGGAGTAGATACAGATACGCAGTATTTT.